Listed here is a single T cell receptor beta chain. Its antigen is currently unknown. The data belong to a study of blood T cells in healthy people across ages. Study results and limitations: Diversity was estimated from one million T cells, and these estimates were considered underestimates.

With a J-beta primer mix and a sample-barcoded 5' primer, a second PCR ran about 7 to 11 cycles. TCRdb itself ran the 5' RACE reads through MiXCR, one entry per CDR3 protein. The sample carries some 1.5 million distinct CDR3 sequences, roughly 43% recorded once. The clonotype originates from a woman under 30 in good health. Sequenced input: blood.

The CDR3 DNA sequence: TGCGCCAGCAGCTTATCCGGGACAGGGGGCGCTCCGGACACCGGGGAGCTGTTTTTT. Protein: CASSLSGTGGAPDTGELFF. The rearrangement joins TRBV5-1 to TRBJ2-2; TRBD1 matches at 12 bases. J was trimmed by 3 bases and V by 2 bases; bases with no gene match: 11. The CDR3 covers 19 residues. CDR1 is SGHRS and CDR2 is YFSETQ in the germline V gene.